This entry lists 10 T cell receptor beta chains sequenced from one sample in a study of T-cell memory formation after mild COVID-19. TCRdb called the 5' RACE reads again in MiXCR, with one record for every CDR3 protein. The sample gives about 430,000 distinct CDR3 sequences, 24% of which show up once; 8.5% to 10% is in the top ten. Sequencing used PBMCs or a T cell subset sorted from them (not recorded which). These receptors were obtained from an adult woman who had mild COVID-19 (a few samples of this study predate the infection). Cell type and time point are not known.

This chain connects TRBV12-3 or TRBV12-4 to TRBJ2-3; D is perhaps TRBD1 (6 bases). The CDR3 covers 16 residues. V was trimmed by 4 bases and J by 0 bases, leaving 14 bases between them. Written as DNA, the CDR3 is TGTGCCAGCAGTTCGCCCCGAGGGGGTAGCACAGATACGCAGTATTTT. This encodes CASSSPRGGSTDTQYF.

This clonotype is hyperexpanded in the sample. J is TRBJ2-1 and V is TRBV5-1, with 11 positions matching TRBD2. The CDR3 runs to 17 residues. Unmatched junction bases numbered 6, after V lost 0 bases and J lost 4 bases. The germline gives CDR1 SGHRS, CDR2 YFSETQ. DNA of the CDR3: TGCGCCAGCAGCTTGGCCCCCCTAGCGGGGGGTTACAATGAGCAGTTCTTC. As protein: CASSLAPLAGGYNEQFF.

This clonotype was counted between two and nine times. V usage is TRBV5-1 and J usage is TRBJ1-1; D not certain. This CDR3 contains 14 residues. V lost 6 bases to trimming and J lost 1 base, with 13 bases between them. The germline gives CDR1 SGHRS, CDR2 YFSETQ. The CDR3 sequence is CASTQEGGNTEAFF. Written as DNA, the CDR3 is TGCGCCAGCACCCAGGAGGGCGGGAACACTGAAGCTTTCTTT.

The chain carries TRBV15 and TRBJ1-2, with D unresolved. Germline V CDR1 and CDR2: LNHNV, YYDKDF (reference sequence). With 1 base removed from V and 4 bases from J, the gap between germline ends came to 4 bases. This CDR3 is 12 amino acids long. CDR3 DNA: TGTGCCACCAGCAGAGGCGGCTATGGCTACACCTTC. Translation gives CATSRGGYGYTF.

Here the CDR3 DNA reads TGTGCCAGCAGTTTAGGGGACAGGGGGCACTACGAGCAGTACTTC. Protein: CASSLGDRGHYEQYF. The chain couples TRBV28 to TRBJ2-7, with 12 bases identical to TRBD1. The V segment lost 2 bases and the J segment 3 bases; nucleotides outside the gene matches: 2. The germline gives CDR1 MDHEN, CDR2 SYDVKM. This CDR3 is 15 amino acids long.

This clonotype showed up just a few times. CDR3 DNA sequence: TGCAGCGTTTTAGCGGGAGGGACCACAGATACGCAGTATTTT. Its translation: CSVLAGGTTDTQYF. The chain links TRBV29-1 to TRBJ2-3, with 11 bases matching TRBD2. The CDR3 loop spans 14 amino acids. The germline gives CDR1 SQVTM, CDR2 ANQGSEA. With 5 bases clipped from V and 2 bases from J, the junction kept 3 bases outside the gene matches.

The rearrangement links TRBV20-1 to TRBJ2-4; unclear D gene. Germline CDR1 and CDR2: DFQATT and SNEGSKA (reference sequence). Trimming removed 3 bases at V and 0 bases at J, with 6 bases between. CDR3 size: 13 residues. CDR3 sequence (DNA): TGCAGTGCTAGTCCCGTAGCCAAAAACATTCAGTACTTC. Amino acids: CSASPVAKNIQYF.

This chain's CDR3 is CASTGQGNTEAFF. The DNA for the CDR3 is TGTGCCAGCACTGGACAGGGGAACACTGAAGCTTTCTTT. The chain has TRBV25-1 and TRBJ1-1; TRBD1 aligns across 8 bases. Germline assignment: CDR1 MGHDK and CDR2 SYGVNS. This CDR3 region has 13 residues. Trimming removed 7 bases from V and 1 base from J; junction bases left unmatched: 2.

This clonotype was detected only a few times. The chain uses TRBV6-5 and TRBJ1-1; 8 nucleotides agree with TRBD1. Germline CDR1 reads MNHEY; CDR2 reads SVGAGI. There are 18 residues in the CDR3. V lost 4 bases, J lost 6 bases, and 19 bases stayed unmatched. The CDR3 DNA follows: TGTGCCAGCAGTTGGGGAGGGGGACAGGACTTCCCGGGCTCTGAAGCTTTCTTT. It yields the protein CASSWGGGQDFPGSEAFF.

This chain uses TRBV25-1 with TRBJ1-4, with D uncertain. The length of the CDR3 is 15 residues. V was clipped by 1 base and J by 6 bases, with 12 bases between them. Germline CDR1 MGHDK, CDR2 SYGVNS. DNA for the CDR3: TGTGCCAGCAGTGAATTGGGGAGAATGGATGAAAAACTGTTTTTT. Residues: CASSELGRMDEKLFF.